Below are 23 T cell receptor beta chains sequenced from a single sample in a study of T cells after yellow fever vaccination. Via MiXCR, TCRdb re-called the 5' RACE reads, giving one row per CDR3 protein. The table has about 210,000 distinct CDR3 sequences, more than 3% seen once. The starting material was CD4+ T cells sorted from PBMCs, obtained 10 days after the yellow fever booster vaccination. Receptors were obtained from a man aged 18 to 29 who received the YFV17D yellow fever vaccine.

In its sample, this clonotype was seen many times. The chain couples TRBV7-2 to TRBJ2-5, with 7 bases that match TRBD1. Unmatched junction bases numbered 9, after V lost 5 bases and J lost 6 bases. CDR3 length: 14 amino acids. CDR1 and CDR2 from the germline V gene are SGHTA and FQGNSA. The CDR3 region has the DNA TGTGCCAGCAGCCAACAAGGGACAGCCCAGACCCAGTACTTC. It yields the protein CASSQQGTAQTQYF.

The genes are TRBV7-2 and TRBJ2-7; 7 bases match TRBD1. The germline V gene encodes CDR1 SGHTA and CDR2 FQGNSA. This CDR3 is 15 amino acids long. Trimming at V came to 5 bases and at J to 3 bases, leaving 10 bases not matched to a gene. This CDR3 is CASSLHRDSFYEQYV. CDR3 sequence (DNA): TGTGCCAGCAGCCTCCACCGGGACAGTTTCTACGAGCAGTACGTC.

The genes are TRBV18 and TRBJ2-7; D is uncertain. The CDR3 length is 13 residues. Deletions cut 4 bases from V and 5 bases from J, with 12 bases between. Germline values: CDR1 KGHSH, CDR2 LQKENI. CDR3 sequence: CASSQGILNEQYV. The CDR3 region has the DNA TGTGCCAGCTCACAGGGAATTCTTAACGAGCAGTACGTC.

This clonotype has a count of ten or more. The chain joins TRBV5-6 to TRBJ2-7; TRBD1 matches at 8 bases. Trimming removed 4 bases from V and 3 bases from J; junction bases left unmatched: 9. Germline V lookup: CDR1 SGHDT, CDR2 YYEEEE. This CDR3 has 15 residues. CDR3 sequence: CASSQAGTGDYEQYV. The DNA for the CDR3 is TGTGCCAGCAGCCAGGCCGGGACAGGAGACTACGAGCAGTACGTC.

The chain links TRBV7-6 to TRBJ2-5, with 8 bases fitting TRBD2. Germline loops: CDR1 SGHVS, CDR2 FNYEAQ. With V trimmed by 5 bases and J by 5 bases, 4 bases remained unmatched. This CDR3 has 13 amino acids. The CDR3 spells CASSRGGDETQYF. CDR3 DNA sequence: TGTGCCAGCAGCCGGGGGGGGGACGAGACCCAGTACTTC.

Many counts were recorded for this clonotype. The chain employs TRBV7-9 and TRBJ2-7; weak D call: TRBD1 (6 bases). The CDR3 is made up of 15 amino acids. CDR1 and CDR2 (germline): SEHNR, FQNEAQ (reference sequence). V was cut by 5 bases and J by 2 bases, with 16 bases left in between. The CDR3 DNA reads as TGTGCCAGCAGCGAAGGGGGTGCGACCCCCTACGAGCAGTACTTC. Translation gives CASSEGGATPYEQYF.

In its sample, this clonotype was seen a few times. This chain uses TRBV14 with TRBJ2-7, with 10 bases fitting TRBD1. The germline CDR1 and CDR2 sequences are SGHDN and FVKESK. Trimming removed 3 bases from V and 7 bases from J; junction bases left unmatched: 9. CDR3 length equals 15 residues. The CDR3 sequence: CASSQPGQGMGEQYF. CDR3 DNA: TGTGCCAGCAGCCAGCCGGGACAGGGGATGGGAGAGCAGTACTTC.

CDR3 protein: CASSSVRDRGHGANVLTF. The CDR3 DNA reads as TGTGCCAGCAGCTCCGTACGGGACAGGGGGCATGGGGCCAACGTCCTGACTTTC. The chain has TRBV11-2 and TRBJ2-6; 12 bases align to TRBD1. CDR1 and CDR2 (germline): SGHAT, FQNNGV. The CDR3 contains 18 residues. J lost 3 bases, V lost 4 bases, and 7 bases had no gene match.

Ten or more counts support this clonotype. This chain connects TRBV20-1 to TRBJ1-1, with TRBD1 identical over 8 bases. The CDR3 has 11 amino acids. From germline, CDR1 is DFQATT and CDR2 SNEGSKA (reference sequence). CDR3 sequence reads: CAEQGDTEAFF. The CDR3 region has the DNA TGCGCAGAACAGGGGGACACTGAAGCTTTCTTT.

This clonotype has ten or more counts. V gene TRBV28 combines with J gene TRBJ2-1; D may match TRBD1 or TRBD2 (6 bases each). Germline loops: CDR1 MDHEN, CDR2 SYDVKM. Deletions cut 1 base from V and 12 bases from J, with 10 bases between. The CDR3 has 12 residues. In DNA form, the CDR3 reads TGTGCCAGCAGTTTATCCAGGGGACTGCAGTTCTTC. Translating gives CASSLSRGLQFF.

This clonotype has a handful of counts. CDR3 amino acids: CASSRHAAGGEQFF. In DNA, the CDR3 is TGTGCCAGCAGCCGTCACGCGGCCGGGGGGGAGCAGTTCTTC. The rearrangement links TRBV3-1 to TRBJ2-1; 7 positions agree with TRBD2. CDR3 length: 14 amino acids. After removal of 4 bases from V and 10 bases from J, the junction contained 10 bases not matched to a gene. The germline CDR1 and CDR2 sequences are LGHDT and YNNKEL (reference sequence).

The rearrangement links TRBV12-5 to TRBJ2-3, with D uncertain. CDR3 length: 11 amino acids. Trimming shortened V by 3 bases and J by 6 bases, and 4 bases separated the two germline ends. Germline assignment: CDR1 LGHNT and CDR2 FRNRAP. CDR3 DNA sequence: TGTGCTAGTGGTTTCCGGGATACGCAGTATTTT. It encodes CASGFRDTQYF.

In this sample, this clonotype turned up many times. This chain joins TRBV7-2 and TRBJ1-1; D is uncertain. V was pared by 0 bases and J by 10 bases, with 9 bases between. CDR3 size: 12 residues. CDR1 is SGHTA, CDR2 FQGNSA, per germline. CDR3 sequence reads: CASSLAETRAFF. The CDR3 bases are TGTGCCAGCAGCTTAGCAGAGACCAGAGCTTTCTTT.

Many counts were recorded for this clonotype. The chain is built from TRBV7-9 and TRBJ2-5; D is ambiguous. Germline-derived CDR1 and CDR2 are SEHNR and FQNEAQ (reference sequence). This CDR3 spans 13 amino acids. The V end lost 2 bases, the J end lost 2 bases, and 6 bases lay between the germline ends. The CDR3 region is CASSLILQETQYF. The DNA for the CDR3 is TGTGCCAGCAGCTTAATACTGCAAGAGACCCAGTACTTC.

This clonotype was counted ten times or more. The gene calls are TRBV4-3 and TRBJ1-4; perhaps TRBD1 as D (6 bases). Trimming left V 0 bases short and J 4 bases short, with 12 bases between. CDR3 length: 16 amino acids. Germline loops: CDR1 LGHNA, CDR2 YSLEER. The CDR3 DNA is TGCGCCAGCAGCCAAGACTACAGGGCTGATAATGAAAAACTGTTTTTT. It is translated as CASSQDYRADNEKLFF.

The chain couples TRBV20-1 to TRBJ2-5, with 7 bases fitting TRBD1. Germline V gene sequence: CDR1 DFQATT, CDR2 SNEGSKA (reference sequence). The V segment lost 0 bases and the J segment 5 bases; nucleotides outside the gene matches: 3. The CDR3 has 13 residues. The DNA for the CDR3 is TGCAGTGCTAGAGATGCACAGGGGGAGACCCAGTACTTC. Translating it yields CSARDAQGETQYF.

This clonotype was seen a handful of times. V usage is TRBV6-2 or TRBV6-3 and J usage is TRBJ2-4, with no clear D. Per germline, CDR1 MNHEY and CDR2 SVGEGT. CDR3 length: 16 residues. Trimming left V 2 bases short and J 0 bases short, with 11 bases between. The CDR3 loop is CASSYPGVAAKNIQYF. As DNA, the CDR3 is TGTGCCAGCAGTTACCCTGGGGTGGCAGCCAAAAACATTCAGTACTTC.

This rearrangement joins TRBV5-1 to TRBJ2-3; 7 bases map to TRBD2. V was clipped by 2 bases and J by 4 bases; unmatched bases: 7. CDR1 is SGHRS, CDR2 YFSETQ, per germline. The CDR3 runs to 15 residues. CDR3 nucleotide sequence: TGCGCCAGCAGCTTTGGTTCGGGGGGATCAGATACGCAGTATTTT. It codes for CASSFGSGGSDTQYF.

This chain joins TRBV3-1 and TRBJ2-7; the match to TRBD1 covers 7 bases. V dropped 4 bases and J dropped 2; count of bases not matched to a gene: 8. This CDR3 is 15 amino acids long. The germline V gene has CDR1 LGHDT and CDR2 YNNKEL (reference sequence). Here the CDR3 reads CASSPTTGNTYEQYF. In DNA form, the CDR3 reads TGTGCCAGCAGCCCCACGACAGGGAACACCTACGAGCAGTACTTC.

V and J are TRBV20-1 and TRBJ2-5; D tentatively reads TRBD1 or TRBD2 (5 bases each). The germline CDR1 and CDR2 sequences are DFQATT and SNEGSKA (reference sequence). The CDR3 runs 14 residues. V was pared by 7 bases and J by 4 bases, with 19 bases between. The CDR3 DNA sequence: TGCAGTGTTCACCGGGGCTTCGAGGGAGAGACCCAGTACTTC. Translating it yields CSVHRGFEGETQYF.

This clonotype has more than one count but fewer than ten. V and J are TRBV7-2 and TRBJ1-2, with D hard to call. Per germline, CDR1 SGHTA and CDR2 FQGNSA. V was shortened by 4 bases and J by 4 bases, with 16 bases between the two germline ends. The CDR3 contains 15 residues. The CDR3, as DNA: TGTGCCAGCAGCTCAAGGATCACGGCCACCTATGGCTACACCTTC. As protein: CASSSRITATYGYTF.

This clonotype was observed at least ten times. The chain joins TRBV23-1 to TRBJ2-7; weak D call: TRBD1 (7 bases). TRBV23-1 carries the ORF label, with uncertain function. V was trimmed by 3 bases and J by 5 bases, leaving 11 bases between them. The CDR3 is 13 residues long. The DNA of the CDR3 is TGCGCCAGCAGTCAGCGGGACAGCCACGAGCAGTACTTC. Translating gives CASSQRDSHEQYF.

With respect to this clonotype: A much larger clonotype is one base distant, so this may be a read error. The CDR3 loop reads CASSPGGGVFGADTQHF. The CDR3 bases are TGTGCCAGCAGCCCAGGGGGGGGTGTGTTCGGCGCAGATACGCAGCATTTT. This chain joins TRBV7-2 and TRBJ2-3; 7 nucleotides match TRBD1. The DNA end favors TRBJ1-5, so the J call may be wrong. The CDR3 contains 17 residues. The V gene's germline CDR1 is SGHTA and CDR2 FQGNSA.